This is a list of T cell receptor beta chains from one sample in a study of blood T cell repertoires in COVID-19. The assay was immunoSEQ multiplex PCR, and TCRdb's table has in-frame clones only and misses some. Of 180,000 or so clones detected, almost 85% appear once; the ten largest clones hold under 8.5%. Material: peripheral blood. These receptors all stem from a middle-aged man who had recovered from COVID-19. Each CDR3 is given with its conserved first and last residue. The D gene is left open where the match is weak. Where a row states a size, it is once, few, many or the class of an expanded clone; other rows omit it.

d_call	cdr3_length	j_call	clone_size	v_call	cdr3_nt	cdr3_aa
.	12	TRBJ2-1	.	TRBV11-3	TGTGCCAGCAGCCGGGGATACAATGAGCAGTTCTTC	CASSRGYNEQFF
.	13	TRBJ1-1	.	TRBV19	TGTGCCAGTGGGCTTCCGTGGGACACTGAAGCTTTCTTT	CASGLPWDTEAFF
.	16	TRBJ1-2	.	TRBV18	TGTGCCAGCTCACCATGGACGGGGGGCTGGGTAGATGGCTACACCTTC	CASSPWTGGWVDGYTF
.	14	TRBJ2-7	.	TRBV6-5	TGTGCCAGCAGGGGGAAGCCGGGGGAATACGAGCAGTACTTC	CASRGKPGEYEQYF
.	15	TRBJ1-2	.	TRBV7-2	TGTGCCAGCAGCTTAGCCGCAAGAGGGCGGGATGGCTACACCTTC	CASSLAARGRDGYTF
TRBD2	16	TRBJ2-7	.	TRBV28	TGTGCCAGCAGTTCCTTGCTAGCGGGAGTATCCTACGAGCAGTACTTC	CASSSLLAGVSYEQYF
.	13	TRBJ2-1	.	TRBV5-1	TGCGCCAGCAGCCTCAGTCCCTACAATGAGCAGTTCTTC	CASSLSPYNEQFF
TRBD1	14	TRBJ1-1	.	TRBV19	TGTGCCAGTAGTGTTACAGGGGTGTCCACTGAAGCTTTCTTT	CASSVTGVSTEAFF
TRBD1	14	TRBJ2-7	.	TRBV29-1	TGCAGCGTTTACCGGGACAGGGAACCCTACGAGCAGTACTTC	CSVYRDREPYEQYF
.	13	TRBJ1-2	.	TRBV24-1	TGTGCCACCAGTGACCCGGGGGGATATGGCTACACCTTC	CATSDPGGYGYTF
TRBD1	14	TRBJ1-5	.	TRBV15	TGTGCCACCAGCTCAGACAGGGGTGATCAGCCCCAGCATTTT	CATSSDRGDQPQHF
.	15	TRBJ1-1	.	TRBV19	TGTGCCAGTAGTATCTGGCCTGGGCCGGTTCCTGAAGCTTTCTTT	CASSIWPGPVPEAFF
.	15	TRBJ2-1	.	TRBV5-4	TGTGCCAGCAGCTTACAGGGCAGGGTTAACAATGAGCAGTTCTTC	CASSLQGRVNNEQFF
TRBD1	15	TRBJ1-2	.	TRBV4-1	TGCGCCAGCAGCCAAGAGGGCAGGGGGAGCTATGGCTACACCTTC	CASSQEGRGSYGYTF
TRBD2	17	TRBJ2-1	.	TRBV7-9	TGTGCCAGCAGCTTAAAACCCCGAAGCGGGAGGGCTGATGAGCAGTTCTTC	CASSLKPRSGRADEQFF
TRBD1	16	TRBJ1-1	.	TRBV13	TGTGCCAGCAGCCAGCCATACCTCACAGGGGACACTGAAGCTTTCTTT	CASSQPYLTGDTEAFF
TRBD2	15	TRBJ2-5	.	TRBV7-3	TGTGCCAGCAGCTTAGGGTCGGGGGGCCAAGAGACCCAGTACTTC	CASSLGSGGQETQYF
TRBD2	15	TRBJ2-3	.	TRBV7-2	TGTGCCAGCAGCTTATTGGCGGGGGGGACAGATACGCAGTATTTT	CASSLLAGGTDTQYF
.	14	TRBJ1-2	once	TRBV19	TGTGCCAGTAGTAACCGGGGGAGCTGGTATGGCTACACCTTC	CASSNRGSWYGYTF
TRBD1	16	TRBJ1-2	.	TRBV4-3	TGCGCCAGCAGCCAGTCCCCCAGGACAGGCGGCAATGGCTACACCTTC	CASSQSPRTGGNGYTF
.	17	TRBJ1-2	.	TRBV28	TGTGCCAGCAAGTGGGTAGGGGGTGGGGCCCTTTCCTATGGCTACACCTTC	CASKWVGGGALSYGYTF
TRBD1	15	TRBJ1-6	.	TRBV6-5	TGTGCCAGCAGACGGACAGGGGGTCATAATTCACCCCTCCACTTT	CASRRTGGHNSPLHF
.	14	TRBJ2-5	.	TRBV6-2/TRBV6-3	TGTGCCAGCAGTTACGGGCAGAGCCAAGAGACCCAGTACTTC	CASSYGQSQETQYF
TRBD1	15	TRBJ2-5	few	TRBV7-3	TGTGCCAGCAGCCAATATGGTGACAGGGAAGAGACCCAGTACTTC	CASSQYGDREETQYF
TRBD1	15	TRBJ2-7	few	TRBV4-3	TGCGCCAGCAGCCAAGCGGGACAGGGGTCCTACGAGCAGTACTTC	CASSQAGQGSYEQYF
TRBD1	14	TRBJ2-2	once	TRBV6-5	TGTGCCAGCAACTCCGGGACAGGGTCCGGGGAGCTGTTTTTT	CASNSGTGSGELFF
.	14	TRBJ2-1	.	TRBV7-8	TGTGCCAGCAGCCACAGGGATATTTACAATGAGCAGTTCTTC	CASSHRDIYNEQFF
.	13	TRBJ1-2	once	TRBV30	TGTGCCTGGAGTGCCGGGGGGCCGCGGAGAAACACCTTC	CAWSAGGPRRNTF
.	13	TRBJ2-1	.	TRBV11-2	TGTGCCAGCAGCTGGGACACCTACAATGAGCAGTTCTTC	CASSWDTYNEQFF
.	16	TRBJ1-3	.	TRBV5-1	TGCGCCAGCAGCTTATCCACAGGGAATCTTGGAAACACCATATATTTT	CASSLSTGNLGNTIYF
.	16	TRBJ1-4	.	TRBV6-2/TRBV6-3	TGTGCCAGCAGTCAGAAAAGCGGGACCTACCAGGGGAAACTGTTTTTT	CASSQKSGTYQGKLFF
TRBD1	13	TRBJ1-2	.	TRBV3-1/TRBV3-2	TGTGCCAGCAAAACGGACAGGGAAAATGGCTACACCTTC	CASKTDRENGYTF
.	13	TRBJ1-1	.	TRBV3-1/TRBV3-2	TGTGCCAGCAGCCAAGGAACGGGTATTGAAGCTTTCTTT	CASSQGTGIEAFF
.	13	TRBJ2-5	.	TRBV3-1/TRBV3-2	TGTGCCAGCAGCCAAGATCCAGACAAGACCCAGTACTTC	CASSQDPDKTQYF
.	14	TRBJ1-5	once	TRBV6-5	TGTGCCAGCAGAAAAGCCGGGGTGGATCAGCCCCAGCATTTT	CASRKAGVDQPQHF
.	15	TRBJ2-7	.	TRBV6-2/TRBV6-3	TGTGCCAGCAGTTCAGGGCGGGATTTCTCCTACGAGCAGTACTTC	CASSSGRDFSYEQYF
.	15	TRBJ2-6	.	TRBV9	TGTGCCAGCAGCGTAGGTCATTCTGGGGCCAACGTCCTGACTTTC	CASSVGHSGANVLTF
TRBD2	20	TRBJ2-7	.	TRBV28	TGTGCCAGCAGTTTTGCCGCGCCTAGCGGGATCCACCTGGGGTCCTACGAGCAGTACTTC	CASSFAAPSGIHLGSYEQYF
.	14	TRBJ2-1	once	TRBV5-4	TGTGCCAGCAGCAACGGGCTAGCAAACAATGAGCAGTTCTTC	CASSNGLANNEQFF
TRBD1	15	TRBJ1-1	.	TRBV5-4	TGTGCCAGCAGCTGGGACAGGGGCTTAAACACTGAAGCTTTCTTT	CASSWDRGLNTEAFF
.	12	TRBJ2-7	.	TRBV27	TGTGCCAGCAGTCCAAGGGGGGGCGAGCAGTACTTC	CASSPRGGEQYF
.	15	TRBJ2-7	many	TRBV7-6	TGTGCCAGCAGTCCCGGAGCGAGTCGCCCCTACGAGCAGTACTTC	CASSPGASRPYEQYF
.	14	TRBJ2-7	.	TRBV5-6	TGTGCCAGCAGCTTGGTTCAGGAGGGTTACGAGCAGTACTTC	CASSLVQEGYEQYF
TRBD1	16	TRBJ1-2	.	TRBV5-8	TGTGCCAGCAGCCGCGGGGCCCACAGGGGGCGGGATGGCTACACCTTC	CASSRGAHRGRDGYTF
.	14	TRBJ2-5	.	TRBV11-2	TGTGCCAGCAGCTTAGGACAGAACCAAGAGACCCAGTACTTC	CASSLGQNQETQYF
TRBD2	15	TRBJ2-1	.	TRBV5-1	TGCGCCAGCAGCTTGAGCGGGGGCACCTACAATGAGCAGTTCTTC	CASSLSGGTYNEQFF
.	14	TRBJ2-5	.	TRBV27	TGTGCCAGCAGTCCCCAGAGGTTGCAAGAGACCCAGTACTTC	CASSPQRLQETQYF
.	13	TRBJ1-2	.	TRBV5-6	TGTGCCAGCAGCTTGGCCGAGCCGCGTGGCTACACCTTC	CASSLAEPRGYTF
.	13	TRBJ1-2	.	TRBV2	TGTGCCAGCAGTGGACTAGGGTCCTATGGCTACACCTTC	CASSGLGSYGYTF
.	16	TRBJ2-7	.	TRBV13	TGTGCCAGCAGCTTAGGAGCAGGTAGAGACTCCTACGAGCAGTACTTC	CASSLGAGRDSYEQYF
.	13	TRBJ2-1	.	TRBV2	TGTGCCAGCAGTGGTTTAGAGTTAGATGAGCAGTTCTTC	CASSGLELDEQFF
TRBD1	17	TRBJ1-6	.	TRBV23-1	TGCGCCAGCAGTCAATCAAAACTTAGGGACAGAAATTCACCCCTCCACTTT	CASSQSKLRDRNSPLHF
.	15	TRBJ2-1	.	TRBV27	TGTGCCAGCCCTGCAATGAGGGATCAAGGCAATGAGCAGTTCTTC	CASPAMRDQGNEQFF
.	11	TRBJ2-1	.	TRBV2	TGTGCCAGCAAACAGGGCCATGAGCAGTTCTTC	CASKQGHEQFF
.	13	TRBJ2-1	.	TRBV7-9	TGTGCCAGCAGCTTAGCGACGGAGGGCCGTCAGTTCTTC	CASSLATEGRQFF
TRBD2	16	TRBJ2-2	.	TRBV5-4	TGTGCCAGCAGCATTAGCGGGAGGCTACGATCTGAGGAGCTGTTTTTT	CASSISGRLRSEELFF
.	14	TRBJ1-2	.	TRBV9	TGTGCCAGCAGCGTAGACGGCAGGGCAGAGGGCTACACCTTC	CASSVDGRAEGYTF